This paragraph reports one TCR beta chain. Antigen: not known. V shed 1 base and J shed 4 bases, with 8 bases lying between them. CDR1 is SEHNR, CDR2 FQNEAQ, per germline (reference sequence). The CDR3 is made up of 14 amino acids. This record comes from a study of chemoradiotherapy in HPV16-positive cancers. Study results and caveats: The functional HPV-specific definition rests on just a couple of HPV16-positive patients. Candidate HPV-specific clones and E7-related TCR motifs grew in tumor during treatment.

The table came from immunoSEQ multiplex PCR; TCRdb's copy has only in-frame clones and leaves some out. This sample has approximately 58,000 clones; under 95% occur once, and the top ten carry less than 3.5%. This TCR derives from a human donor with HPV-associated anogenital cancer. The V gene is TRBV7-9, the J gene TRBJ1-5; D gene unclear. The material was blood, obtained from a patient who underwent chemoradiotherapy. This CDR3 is CASSLVGKNQPQHF. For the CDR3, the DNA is TGTGCCAGCAGCTTAGTTGGGAAAAATCAGCCCCAGCATTTT. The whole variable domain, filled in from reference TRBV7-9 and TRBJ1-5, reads DTGVSQNPRHKITKRGQNVTFRCDPISEHNRLYWYRQTLGQGPEFLTYFQNEAQLEKSRLLSDRFSAERPKGSFSTLEIQRTEQGDSAMYLCASSLVGKNQPQHFGDGTRLSIL.